This T cell receptor (beta chain) was observed in a study of OX40 agonist ivuxolimab in advanced cancers. Describing the broader study: Ivuxolimab, which targeted the costimulatory receptor OX40 (CD134), was an agonistic, fully human IgG2 monoclonal antibody. The purpose of peripheral TCRbeta sequencing was to test whether ivuxolimab changed TCR sequence diversity and led to clonal T-cell expansion. Intravenous ivuxolimab was administered to patients every 2 weeks at six dose levels: 0.01, 0.1, 0.3, 1.5, 3 and 10 mg/kg. A male proportion of roughly 85% and a mean age of around 60 years, ranging from about 20 to 80, were recorded for the dose-escalation cohort. The paper describes the monotherapy dose-escalation part (N ≈ 50 patients) of the phase I trial of ivuxolimab. Of the roughly 50 dose-escalation patients, hepatocellular carcinoma was present in about 19, melanoma in roughly 15, renal cell carcinoma in 9 and head and neck cancer in 9. Patients were allowed to have had prior anti-PD-1, anti-PD-L1 or anti-CTLA-4 therapy, and 40% of the dose-escalation patients had been treated with checkpoint inhibitors. Partial responses occurred in three dose-escalation patients, of whom one had hepatocellular carcinoma and two had cutaneous melanoma. On the study overall, not on this receptor specifically: After ivuxolimab, CD8+ T cells had more expanded clones than CD4+ T cells on average. Antigen specificity was not determined for the clonally expanded peripheral T cells. Clonal expansion of both CD4+ and CD8+ blood T cells was observed from baseline to week 6 at doses 0.1 to 3.0 mg/kg. In partial responders in the 0.1-3.0 mg/kg groups, normalized peripheral clonal expansion was found to be among the lowest, especially among CD8+ T cells. Low levels of normalized T-cell clonal expansion were also seen in some patients who did not respond.

Patients with a history of autoimmune disease or receiving systemic immunosuppression were excluded from the trial. Peripheral blood for TCR sequencing was drawn from every dose cohort at baseline, at cycle 4 day 1 and at cycle 7 day 1. Samples came from an open-label, multicenter, first-in-human phase I dose-escalation trial of ivuxolimab. Adults with locally advanced or metastatic head and neck squamous cell, hepatocellular, melanoma or renal cell carcinoma were enrolled in the trial. Before TCR sequencing, CD4+ T cells and CD8+ T cells were sorted from peripheral blood as separate populations. Genomic DNA was extracted from sorted cells for sequencing of the TCRbeta CDR3 region. The immunoSEQ Assay was used for sequencing of TCRbeta CDR3 regions. In TCRdb, the immuneACCESS table is reduced to in-frame sequences with V and J assigned. These tables do not hold every clone; where another copy was compared, an unresolved V gene accounts for under half, and the others remain unexplained. The sample records 70,000 or so clones, over 60% of which are singletons. About 2.1% of the sample goes to the ten largest clones.

A word on this clone: Its antigen is still unknown. Base qualities are not recorded, but no much larger clone differs from it by a single base.

Trimmed from V: 0 bases; trimmed from J: 6 bases; junction bases lacking a gene match: 1. CDR1 and CDR2, looked up from the germline V gene, are SGDLS and YYNGEE. From the cysteine up to the phenylalanine, the CDR3 has a length of 15 residues. The read is trimmed to its CDR3 DNA, 45 bases read in frame from base 1. The chain joins TRBV9 to TRBJ2-2, with 11 middle bases fitting TRBD2. This receptor was taken from an adult with an advanced solid tumor such as melanoma, head and neck, liver or kidney cancer. The starting material was CD4+ or CD8+ T cells sorted from blood, obtained in a trial of the OX40 agonist ivuxolimab. The CDR3 protein sequence reads: CASSVEGLAAGELFF. In nucleotides, the sequence is TGTGCCAGCAGCGTAGAGGGACTAGCGGCCGGGGAGCTGTTTTTT.